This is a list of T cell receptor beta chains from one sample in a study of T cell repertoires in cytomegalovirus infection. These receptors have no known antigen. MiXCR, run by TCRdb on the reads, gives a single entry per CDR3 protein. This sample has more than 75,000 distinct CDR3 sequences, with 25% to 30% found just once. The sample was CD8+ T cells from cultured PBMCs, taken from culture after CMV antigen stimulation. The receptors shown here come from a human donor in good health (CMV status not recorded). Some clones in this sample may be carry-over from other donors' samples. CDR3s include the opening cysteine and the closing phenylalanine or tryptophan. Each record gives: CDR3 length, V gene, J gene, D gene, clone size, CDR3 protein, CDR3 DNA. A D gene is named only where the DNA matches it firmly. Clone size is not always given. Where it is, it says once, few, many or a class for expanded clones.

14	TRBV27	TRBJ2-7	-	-	CASSPLDSSYEQYF	TGTGCCAGCAGTCCGCTAGACAGCTCCTACGAGCAGTACTTC
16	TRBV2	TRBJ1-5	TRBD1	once	CASSPIGDRVGQPQHF	TGTGCCAGCAGTCCCATTGGGGACAGGGTTGGACAGCCCCAGCATTTT
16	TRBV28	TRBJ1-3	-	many	CASSSPYKETGNTIYF	TGTGCCAGCAGTTCCCCCTACAAAGAAACTGGAAACACCATATATTTT
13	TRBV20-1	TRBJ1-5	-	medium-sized	CSASRGGYQPQHF	TGCAGTGCTAGTAGGGGAGGGTATCAGCCCCAGCATTTT
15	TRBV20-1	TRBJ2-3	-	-	CSARARDGYTDTQYF	TGCAGTGCTAGAGCTAGGGACGGATACACAGATACGCAGTATTTT
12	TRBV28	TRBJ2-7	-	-	CASSFRTYEQYF	TGTGCCAGCAGTTTTCGGACCTACGAGCAGTACTTC
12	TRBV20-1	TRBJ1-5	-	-	CSARVWGQPQHF	TGCAGTGCTAGAGTCTGGGGTCAGCCCCAGCATTTT
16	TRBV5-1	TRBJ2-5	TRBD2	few	CASSPLGLAGGETQYF	TGCGCCAGCAGCCCCCTCGGACTAGCGGGGGGAGAGACCCAGTACTTC
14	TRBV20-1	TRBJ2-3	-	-	CSASFGGIADTQYF	TGCAGTGCTAGTTTCGGGGGCATAGCAGATACGCAGTATTTT
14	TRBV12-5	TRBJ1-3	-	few	CASGSGDSGNTIYF	TGTGCTAGTGGTTCAGGGGATTCTGGAAACACCATATATTTT
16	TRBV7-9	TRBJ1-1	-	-	CASSSPGREVNTEAFF	TGTGCCAGCAGCTCCCCGGGACGGGAAGTTAACACTGAAGCTTTCTTT
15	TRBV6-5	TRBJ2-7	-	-	CASILRSGVGYEQYF	TGTGCCAGCATTTTACGTTCGGGGGTTGGGTACGAGCAGTACTTC
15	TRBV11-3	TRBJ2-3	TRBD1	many	CASSLEGTATDTQYF	TGTGCCAGCAGCTTAGAGGGGACAGCCACAGATACGCAGTATTTT
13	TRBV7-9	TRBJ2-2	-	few	CASRPANTGELFF	TGTGCCAGCAGACCAGCGAACACCGGGGAGCTGTTTTTT
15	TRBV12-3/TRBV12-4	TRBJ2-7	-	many	CASSFSVQASYEQYF	TGTGCCAGCAGTTTTTCTGTCCAGGCGAGCTACGAGCAGTACTTC
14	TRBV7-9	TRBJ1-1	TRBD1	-	CASSLMTGDTEAFF	TGTGCCAGCAGCCTAATGACAGGGGACACTGAAGCTTTCTTT
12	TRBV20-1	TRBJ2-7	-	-	CSARPGGYEQYF	TGCAGTGCTAGACCCGGAGGGTACGAGCAGTACTTC
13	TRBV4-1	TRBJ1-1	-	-	CASSWRPNTEAFF	TGCGCCAGCAGTTGGCGGCCGAACACTGAAGCTTTCTTT
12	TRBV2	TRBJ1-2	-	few	CASRGLVYGYTF	TGTGCCAGCAGGGGACTTGTCTATGGCTACACCTTC
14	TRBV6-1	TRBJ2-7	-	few	CASSEPSGSYEQYF	TGTGCCAGCAGTGAACCTTCAGGGAGCTACGAGCAGTACTTC
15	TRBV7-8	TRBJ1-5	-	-	CASSLSTYSNQPQHF	TGTGCCAGCAGCTTAAGTACCTATAGCAATCAGCCCCAGCATTTT
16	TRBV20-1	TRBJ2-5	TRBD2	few	CSARGGTARGQETQYF	TGCAGTGCTAGGGGGGGGACGGCTAGGGGACAAGAGACCCAGTACTTC
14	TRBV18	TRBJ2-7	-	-	CASSPPWDSYEQYF	TGTGCCAGCTCACCACCGTGGGACTCCTACGAGCAGTACTTC
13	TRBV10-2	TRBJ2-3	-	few	CASSESPGDTQYF	TGCGCCAGCAGTGAGTCGCCCGGAGATACGCAGTATTTT
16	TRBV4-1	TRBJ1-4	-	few	CASSQDVIGGNEKLFF	TGCGCCAGCAGCCAAGATGTCATTGGCGGGAATGAAAAACTGTTTTTT
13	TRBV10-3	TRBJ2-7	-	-	CAISERVGYEQYF	TGTGCCATCAGTGAGAGGGTAGGCTACGAGCAGTACTTC
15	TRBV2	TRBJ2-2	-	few	CASRARDLDAGELFF	TGTGCCAGCAGGGCCAGGGACCTGGACGCCGGGGAGCTGTTTTTT
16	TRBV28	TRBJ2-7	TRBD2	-	CASSFPSSGGVYEQYF	TGTGCCAGCAGTTTCCCTTCTAGCGGGGGGGTCTACGAGCAGTACTTC
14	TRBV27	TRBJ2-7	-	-	CASSLAGLTYEQYF	TGTGCCAGCAGTTTGGCAGGCCTGACCTACGAGCAGTACTTC
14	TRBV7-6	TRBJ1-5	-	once	CASSLDSGVQPQHF	TGTGCCAGCAGCTTAGACTCAGGGGTTCAGCCCCAGCATTTT
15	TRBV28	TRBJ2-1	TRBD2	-	CASSELAGGRNEQFF	TGTGCCAGCAGTGAACTAGCGGGGGGGCGGAATGAGCAGTTCTTC
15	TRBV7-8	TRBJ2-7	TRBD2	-	CASSVAGELLREQYF	TGTGCCAGCAGCGTAGCGGGGGAGCTATTACGTGAGCAGTACTTC
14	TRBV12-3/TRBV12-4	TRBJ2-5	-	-	CASSHSGTEETQYF	TGTGCCAGCAGCCATTCCGGGACGGAGGAGACCCAGTACTTC
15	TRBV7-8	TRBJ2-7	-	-	CASSFGTGSLVVQYF	TGTGCCAGCAGCTTTGGAACAGGGTCCCTGGTGGTGCAGTACTTC
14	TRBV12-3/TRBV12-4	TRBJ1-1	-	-	CASSLTGWNTEAFF	TGTGCCAGCAGTTTAACCGGGTGGAACACTGAAGCTTTCTTT
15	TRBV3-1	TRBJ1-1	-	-	CASSQGTGLDTEAFF	TGTGCCAGCAGCCAAGGTACAGGGTTGGACACTGAAGCTTTCTTT
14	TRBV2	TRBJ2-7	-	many	CASSGDGLLDEQYF	TGTGCCAGCAGTGGAGACGGGTTGTTGGACGAGCAGTACTTC
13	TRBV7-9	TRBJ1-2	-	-	CASSPGALDGYTF	TGTGCCAGCAGCCCAGGGGCCCTCGATGGCTACACCTTC
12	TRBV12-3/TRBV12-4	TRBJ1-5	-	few	CASSFPLQPQHF	TGTGCCAGCAGTTTCCCATTACAGCCCCAGCATTTT
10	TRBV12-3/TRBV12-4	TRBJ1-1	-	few	CASKGEVAFF	TGTGCCAGCAAGGGAGAGGTTGCTTTCTTT
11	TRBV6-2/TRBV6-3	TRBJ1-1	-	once	CASSGGLVSFF	TGTGCCAGCAGTGGTGGGCTTGTATCTTTCTTT
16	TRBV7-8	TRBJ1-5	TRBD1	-	CASSPHIGTGYQPQHF	TGTGCCAGCAGCCCCCACATCGGGACAGGGTATCAGCCCCAGCATTTT
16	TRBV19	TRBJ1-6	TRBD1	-	CASTMGQGALNSPLHF	TGTGCCAGTACCATGGGGCAGGGGGCTCTCAATTCACCCCTCCACTTT
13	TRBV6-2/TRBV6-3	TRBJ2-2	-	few	CAARPLGTGELFF	TGTGCTGCCCGGCCCCTCGGCACCGGGGAGCTGTTTTTT
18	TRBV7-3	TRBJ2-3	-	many	CASSLTLGEQGLTDTQYF	TGTGCCAGCAGCTTAACCCTAGGAGAACAGGGCCTCACAGATACGCAGTATTTT
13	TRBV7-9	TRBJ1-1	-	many	CASSPGQQIEAFF	TGTGCCAGCAGCCCGGGACAACAAATTGAAGCTTTCTTT
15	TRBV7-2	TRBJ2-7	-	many	CASSLMAEGYSEQYF	TGTGCCAGCAGCTTAATGGCAGAGGGGTACTCCGAGCAGTACTTC
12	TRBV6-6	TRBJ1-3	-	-	CASLATGNTIYF	TGTGCCAGCTTGGCAACCGGAAACACCATATATTTT